These T cell receptor beta chains were read from a single sample in a study of OX40 agonist ivuxolimab in advanced cancers. Measured with immunoSEQ multiplex PCR; TCRdb has only the in-frame clones, and not every one. The table shows roughly 90,000 clones, with roughly 90% occurring only once. The sequences come from CD4+ or CD8+ T cells sorted from blood, collected in a trial of the OX40 agonist ivuxolimab. These receptors originate from an adult with an advanced solid tumor such as melanoma, head and neck, liver or kidney cancer. CDR3s include the opening cysteine and the closing phenylalanine or tryptophan.

v_call: TRBV10-2
j_call: TRBJ1-1
cdr3_aa: CASRVTSNTEAFF

v_call: TRBV28
j_call: TRBJ2-7
cdr3_aa: CASNRGMGYEQYF

v_call: TRBV5-1
j_call: TRBJ2-1
cdr3_aa: CASSQDRVYEQFF

v_call: TRBV4-3
j_call: TRBJ2-2
cdr3_aa: CASSQDLANTGELFF

v_call: TRBV5-8
j_call: TRBJ2-5
cdr3_aa: CASSLTGLAGGQETQYF

v_call: TRBV7-6
j_call: TRBJ1-3
cdr3_aa: CASSDDRNTIYF

v_call: TRBV21-1
j_call: TRBJ1-3
cdr3_aa: CASSKKWSGSGNTIYF

v_call: TRBV5-6
j_call: TRBJ1-5
cdr3_aa: CASSTGQINQPQHF

v_call: TRBV2
j_call: TRBJ1-5
cdr3_aa: CASSPTGNQPQHF

v_call: TRBV28
j_call: TRBJ2-3
cdr3_aa: CASSTLPASGTDTQYF

v_call: TRBV18
j_call: TRBJ1-1
cdr3_aa: CASSPTRDTEAFF

v_call: TRBV4-1
j_call: TRBJ1-5
cdr3_aa: CASSQGGISLNQPQHF

v_call: TRBV18
j_call: TRBJ1-1
cdr3_aa: CASSPPALGQAFF

v_call: TRBV11-1
j_call: TRBJ1-1
cdr3_aa: CASSLTGYTEAFF

v_call: TRBV27
j_call: TRBJ1-2
cdr3_aa: CASSGAQGTYGYTF

v_call: TRBV11-1
j_call: TRBJ2-5
cdr3_aa: CASSSGLLETQYF